This T cell receptor beta chain derives from a study of identical twins. TCRdb reanalysed the 5' RACE reads using MiXCR and keeps one entry per CDR3 protein. The table has roughly 700,000 distinct CDR3 sequences, 8.6% seen once. Overall study findings and caveats: Where out-of-frame alpha sequences were twin-shared, they showed excess low generation probability.

There are a few counts of this clonotype. Its antigen is undetermined. In addition, the sample was reused for a study of yellow fever vaccine responses in identical twins. This second study says: Reportedly, the T cell response mounted by twins to vaccine seemed partly convergent, partly personalized.

The sequence was obtained from a woman aged 18-29 years in good health. Sequencing was done on a sample of PBMCs.

Here the CDR3 DNA reads TGCGCCAGCAGCCCTCTGGGTCACCGCACAGATACGCAGTATTTT. It codes for CASSPLGHRTDTQYF. The J gene is TRBJ2-3, the V gene TRBV5-1; the D is unclear. CDR1 and CDR2 from the germline V gene are SGHRS and YFSETQ. The CDR3 has 15 amino acids. V shed 4 bases and J shed 1 base, with 13 bases lying between them.